This T cell receptor beta chain came from a study of T cell responses to AZD1222 COVID-19 vaccine. Remarks on this clone: Its specificity is not known.

Study-wide findings and caveats: The reported proportion of spike-specific TCRs targeting unmutated variant regions was nearly half. Receipt of two AZD1222 doses was followed by a rise in Spike-specific TCR breadth and depth. There were repertoire samples only from the period after the peak T cell response.

Generated by immunoSEQ multiplex PCR, the TCRdb table keeps only in-frame clones and is missing some. The sample holds roughly 130,000 clones; roughly 88% are singletons and the top ten take under 9%. CDR1 and CDR2 (germline): KGHSH, LQKENI. CDR3 size: 17 residues. The V and J ends lost 3 bases and 0 bases, in that order; junction bases with no gene match: 8. The chain couples TRBV18 to TRBJ2-7; 10 bases agree with TRBD2. The sequences come from peripheral blood, collected on day 0 of AZD1222 vaccination. The source is an adult in good health. The CDR3 DNA reads as TGTGCCAGCTCACCCCCTAGCGGGAGCCCCAGCTCCTACGAGCAGTACTTC. It codes for CASSPPSGSPSSYEQYF.